The 22 T cell receptor beta chains below all came from one sample that was sequenced in a study of monozygotic twins with inflammatory bowel disease. After re-calling the 5' RACE reads, TCRdb lists one entry per CDR3 protein, DNA absent. This sample's clone table lists some 440,000 distinct CDR3 sequences. Input material: blood. All receptors come from a human donor with ulcerative colitis or Crohn's disease, or a healthy co-twin of an affected twin (not recorded which).

The rearrangement uses TRBV7-8 and TRBJ1-1. CDR1 is SGHVS, CDR2 FQNEAQ, per germline. The CDR3 length is 13 residues. CDR3 protein: CASSLGEGREAFF.

The chain joins TRBV7-2 to TRBJ2-3; TCRdb proposes TRBD2, but this gene call is untestable without DNA. The germline CDR1 and CDR2 sequences are SGHTA and FQGNSA. This CDR3 has 15 residues. This CDR3 is CASRDSGGGADTQYF.

The chain joins TRBV5-1 to TRBJ2-2; TCRdb reports TRBD1, a call that lacks DNA to check it against. The CDR3 loop spans 15 amino acids. Germline V gene data show CDR1 as SGHRS and CDR2 as YFSETQ. Here the CDR3 reads CASSFQLGVSGELFF.

The chain combines TRBV3-1 with TRBJ1-5; TCRdb designates TRBD1, a call that cannot be tested without DNA. CDR3 length equals 13 residues. Germline V gives CDR1 LGHDT, CDR2 YNNKEL (reference sequence). This CDR3 is CASSQEGGQPQHF.

V and J are TRBV7-9 and TRBJ2-3; the TCRdb D gene call, TRBD2, has no DNA to confirm it. Germline loops: CDR1 SEHNR, CDR2 FQNEAQ (reference sequence). The CDR3 length is 15 residues. This chain's CDR3 is CAIMGPSSQGDTQYF.

The chain couples TRBV7-6 to TRBJ2-5; with no DNA, the TCRdb D assignment of TRBD2 cannot be verified. Germline lookup yields CDR1 SGHVS and CDR2 FNYEAQ. CDR3 length equals 13 residues. The CDR3 spells CASSLMRGELVYF.

The CDR3 protein is CASSLRRDYGYTF. The V gene is TRBV28, the J gene TRBJ1-2. The CDR3 is 13 residues long. The V gene's germline CDR1 is MDHEN and CDR2 SYDVKM.

The chain uses TRBV10-3 and TRBJ2-1; without DNA, the TCRdb call of TRBD2 cannot be checked. The CDR3 extends over 16 amino acids. CDR1 ENHRY and CDR2 SYGVKD come from the germline V gene. CDR3 protein: CAISESGGSGYNEQFF.

The CDR3 sequence: CASSQDPGQGDEQFF. This sequence joins TRBV5-1 and TRBJ2-1; TCRdb lists TRBD1, though no DNA is available to test this call. The germline V gene has CDR1 SGHRS and CDR2 YFSETQ. The length of the CDR3 is 15 residues. Full variable domain (missing parts from reference TRBV5-1 and TRBJ2-1): KAGVTQTPRYLIKTRGQQVTLSCSPISGHRSVSWYQQTPGQGLQFLFEYFSETQRNKGNFPGRFSGRQFSNSRSEMNVSTLELGDSALYLCASSQDPGQGDEQFFGPGTRLTVL.

The chain uses TRBV12-3 or TRBV12-4 and TRBJ2-1; lacking DNA, the TRBD1 call made by TCRdb goes unchecked. This CDR3 region has 14 residues. The CDR3 spells CASTRDREYNEQFF.

The chain joins TRBV7-9 to TRBJ1-1; the TCRdb D gene call, TRBD1, has no DNA to confirm it. The CDR3 length is 14 residues. Germline CDR1 SEHNR, CDR2 FQNEAQ (reference sequence). CDR3 sequence: CASSSQQGTTEAFF.

The rearrangement uses TRBV14 and TRBJ1-1; TCRdb's D call, TRBD1, is unchecked because there is no DNA. This CDR3 contains 16 residues. Germline V CDR1 and CDR2: SGHDN, FVKESK. CDR3 amino acids: CASSQNLGQLNTEAFF. Combining the CDR3 with reference TRBV14 and TRBJ1-1 gives the whole variable domain EAGVTQFPSHSVIEKGQTVTLRCDPISGHDNLYWYRRVMGKEIKFLLHFVKESKQDESGMPNNRFLAERTGGTYSTLKVQPAELEDSGVYFCASSQNLGQLNTEAFFGQGTRLTVV.

The J gene is TRBJ2-2, the V gene TRBV7-9; TCRdb picks TRBD2, but there is no DNA to check that call. Germline V gene lookup returns CDR1 SEHNR and CDR2 FQNEAQ (reference sequence). The CDR3 has 15 amino acids. CDR3 sequence: CASSLARDSTGELFF.

The CDR3: CASSSLSEKTVKYF. V usage is TRBV5-6 and J usage is TRBJ2-4; TCRdb's D gene call, TRBD1, goes unchecked for lack of DNA. Looked up from germline, CDR1 is SGHDT and CDR2 is YYEEEE. The CDR3 length is 14 residues.

J is TRBJ1-5 and V is TRBV15. The CDR3 extends over 12 amino acids. CDR1 and CDR2 from the germline V gene are LNHNV and YYDKDF (reference sequence). The chain's CDR3 is CATSSLSTAQHF.

The chain joins TRBV18 to TRBJ2-5; the D gene TCRdb calls, TRBD2, cannot be checked with no DNA. The V gene's germline CDR1 is KGHSH and CDR2 LQKENI. The CDR3 loop spans 16 amino acids. CDR3 protein: CASSLNSPSGSETQYF.

This chain uses TRBV18 with TRBJ1-3. The CDR3 contains 14 residues. CDR1 KGHSH and CDR2 LQKENI come from the germline V gene. CDR3 residues: CASSLEVGGNTIYF. The whole variable domain, remainder taken from reference TRBV18 and TRBJ1-3, is NAGVMQNPRHLVRRRGQEARLRCSPMKGHSHVYWYRQLPEEGLKFMVYLQKENIIDESGMPKERFSAEFPKEGPSILRIQQVVRGDSAAYFCASSLEVGGNTIYFGEGSWLTVV.

The chain has TRBV27 and TRBJ2-1. CDR1 MNHEY and CDR2 SMNVEV come from the germline V gene (reference sequence). CDR3 length equals 13 residues. CDR3 region: CASSPWEYNEQFF.

V is TRBV12-3 or TRBV12-4 and J is TRBJ1-4; the TCRdb D gene call, TRBD1, has no DNA to confirm it. The CDR3 extends over 15 amino acids. CDR3 protein: CASSPGVGVNEKLFF.

V usage is TRBV7-2 and J usage is TRBJ2-1; with no DNA, the TCRdb D assignment of TRBD2 cannot be verified. The germline CDR1 and CDR2 sequences are SGHTA and FQGNSA. CDR3 length: 15 residues. The CDR3 loop reads CASSLANLAYNEQFF.

The chain combines TRBV20-1 with TRBJ2-7; TCRdb's D gene call, TRBD1, goes unchecked for lack of DNA. Germline V gene sequence: CDR1 DFQATT, CDR2 SNEGSKA (reference sequence). This CDR3 contains 14 residues. CDR3 amino acids: CSADSGPGGYEQYF.

This chain joins TRBV12-3 or TRBV12-4 and TRBJ2-2; the TCRdb call, TRBD2, lacks DNA for checking. CDR3 length equals 15 residues. The CDR3 region is CASSHSGLNTGELFF.